The present TCR beta chain was sequenced within a study of T-cell memory formation after mild COVID-19. On the study more broadly: There were largely donor-specific TCR clusters. Study findings and constraints: Clones that contracted from day 15 to 85 had balanced CD4/CD8; later expanders were CD4+ biased. The finding that pre-infection memory included some responding clones suggested that cross-reactive memory joined.

The germline CDR1 and CDR2 sequences are SEHNR and FQNEAQ (reference sequence). The CDR3 is made up of 15 amino acids. V gave up 3 bases and J gave up 3 bases, with 14 bases separating them. TCRdb re-called the 5' RACE reads through MiXCR, storing one row per CDR3 protein. This sample carries 470,000 or so distinct CDR3 sequences, around 25% of them seen once, and the ten largest clones take under 15%. As concerns this clonotype: Its antigen is not identified.

This sequence was found in an adult woman who had mild COVID-19 (a few samples of this study predate the infection). Cell type and time point are not known. The chain has TRBV7-9 and TRBJ2-5, with D perhaps matching TRBD1 (6 bases). The sample taken for sequencing was PBMCs or a T cell subset sorted from them (not recorded which). The CDR3 DNA follows: TGTGCCAGCAGCTTTAGTACAGGGACCGAAGAGACCCAGTACTTC. Residues: CASSFSTGTEETQYF.